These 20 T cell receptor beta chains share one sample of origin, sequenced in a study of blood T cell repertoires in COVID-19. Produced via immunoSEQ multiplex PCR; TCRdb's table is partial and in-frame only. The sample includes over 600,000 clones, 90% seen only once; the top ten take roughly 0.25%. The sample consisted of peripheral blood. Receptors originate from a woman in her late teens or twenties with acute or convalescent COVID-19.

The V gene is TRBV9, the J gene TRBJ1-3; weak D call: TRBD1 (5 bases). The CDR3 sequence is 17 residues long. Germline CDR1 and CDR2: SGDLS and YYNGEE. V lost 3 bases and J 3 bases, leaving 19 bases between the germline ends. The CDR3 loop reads CASSGPRLGQSGNTIYF. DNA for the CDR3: TGTGCCAGCAGCGGCCCACGGTTGGGGCAAAGTGGAAACACCATATATTTT. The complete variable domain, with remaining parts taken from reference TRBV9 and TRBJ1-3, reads DSGVTQTPKHLITATGQRVTLRCSPRSGDLSVYWYQQSLDQGLQFLIQYYNGEERAKGNILERFSAQQFPDLHSELNLSSLELGDSALYFCASSGPRLGQSGNTIYFGEGSWLTVV.

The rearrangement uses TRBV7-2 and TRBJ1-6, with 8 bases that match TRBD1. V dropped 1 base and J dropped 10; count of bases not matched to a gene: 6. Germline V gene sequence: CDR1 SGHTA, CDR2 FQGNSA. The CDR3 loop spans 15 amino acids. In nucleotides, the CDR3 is TGTGCCAGCAGCTTAGAGGGACAGGCGGAGTCACCCCTCCACTTT. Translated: CASSLEGQAESPLHF. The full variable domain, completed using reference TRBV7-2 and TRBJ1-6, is GAGVSQSPSNKVTEKGKDVELRCDPISGHTALYWYRQSLGQGLEFLIYFQGNSAPDKSGLPSDRFSAERTGGSVSTLTIQRTQQEDSAVYLCASSLEGQAESPLHFGNGTRLTVT.

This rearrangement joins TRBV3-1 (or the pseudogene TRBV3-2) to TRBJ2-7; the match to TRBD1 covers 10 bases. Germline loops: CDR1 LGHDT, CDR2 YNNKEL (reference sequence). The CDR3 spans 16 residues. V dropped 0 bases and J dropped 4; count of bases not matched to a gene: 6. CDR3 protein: CASSQERTGGPYEQYF. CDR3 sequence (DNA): TGTGCCAGCAGCCAAGAGAGGACAGGGGGGCCGTACGAGCAGTACTTC.

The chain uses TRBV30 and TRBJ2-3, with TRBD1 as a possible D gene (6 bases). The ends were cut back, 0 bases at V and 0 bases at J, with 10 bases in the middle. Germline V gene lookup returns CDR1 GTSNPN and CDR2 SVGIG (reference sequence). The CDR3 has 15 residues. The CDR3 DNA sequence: TGTGCCTGGAGTGTGGACAGTTATAGCACAGATACGCAGTATTTT. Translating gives CAWSVDSYSTDTQYF. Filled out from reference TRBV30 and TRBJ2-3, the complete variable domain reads SQTIHQWPATLVQPVGSPLSLECTVEGTSNPNLYWYRQAAGRGLQLLFYSVGIGQISSEVPQNLSASRPQDRQFILSSKKLLLSDSGFYLCAWSVDSYSTDTQYFGPGTRLTVL.

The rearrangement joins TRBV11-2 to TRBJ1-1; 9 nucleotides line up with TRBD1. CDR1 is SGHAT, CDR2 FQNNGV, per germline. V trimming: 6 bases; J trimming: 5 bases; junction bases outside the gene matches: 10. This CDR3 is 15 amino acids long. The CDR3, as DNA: TGTGCCAGCAGACAAACTCCCGGGACAGGGACTGAAGCTTTCTTT. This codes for CASRQTPGTGTEAFF.

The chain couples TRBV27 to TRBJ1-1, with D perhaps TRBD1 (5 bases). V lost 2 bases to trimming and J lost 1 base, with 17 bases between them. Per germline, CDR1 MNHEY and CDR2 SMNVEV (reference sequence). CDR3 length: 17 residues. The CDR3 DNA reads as TGTGCCAGCAGTTTAAGTGCGGGGCGTCAGTGGAACACTGAAGCTTTCTTT. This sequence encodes CASSLSAGRQWNTEAFF.

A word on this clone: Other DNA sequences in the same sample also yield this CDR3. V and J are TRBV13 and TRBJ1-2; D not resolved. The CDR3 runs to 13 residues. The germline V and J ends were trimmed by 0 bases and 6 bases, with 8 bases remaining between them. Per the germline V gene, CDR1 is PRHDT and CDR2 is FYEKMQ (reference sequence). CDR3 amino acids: CASSLGRGNGYTF. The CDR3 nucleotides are TGTGCCAGCAGCTTAGGCCGCGGAAATGGCTACACCTTC.

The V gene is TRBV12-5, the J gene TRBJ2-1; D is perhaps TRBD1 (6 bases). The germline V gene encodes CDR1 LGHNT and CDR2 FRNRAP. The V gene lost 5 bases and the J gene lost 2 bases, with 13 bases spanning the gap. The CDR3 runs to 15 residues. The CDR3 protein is CASGPRGKTYNEQFF. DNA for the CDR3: TGTGCTAGTGGTCCAAGGGGGAAAACCTACAATGAGCAGTTCTTC. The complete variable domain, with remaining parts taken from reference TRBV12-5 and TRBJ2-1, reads DARVTQTPRHKVTEMGQEVTMRCQPILGHNTVFWYRQTMMQGLELLAYFRNRAPLDDSGMPKDRFSAEMPDATLATLKIQPSEPRDSAVYFCASGPRGKTYNEQFFGPGTRLTVL.

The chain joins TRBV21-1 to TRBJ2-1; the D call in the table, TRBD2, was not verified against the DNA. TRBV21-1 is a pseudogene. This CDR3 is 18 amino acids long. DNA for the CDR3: TGTGCCAGCAGCAAGGGTAGGACTAGCGGGGGCCAGTACAATGAGCAGTTCTTC. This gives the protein CASSKGRTSGGQYNEQFF.

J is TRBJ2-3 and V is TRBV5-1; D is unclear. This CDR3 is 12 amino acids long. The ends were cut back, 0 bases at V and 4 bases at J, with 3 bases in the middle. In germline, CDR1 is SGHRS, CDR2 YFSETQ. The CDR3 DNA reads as TGCGCCAGCAGCTTGGCGTCAGATACGCAGTATTTT. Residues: CASSLASDTQYF.

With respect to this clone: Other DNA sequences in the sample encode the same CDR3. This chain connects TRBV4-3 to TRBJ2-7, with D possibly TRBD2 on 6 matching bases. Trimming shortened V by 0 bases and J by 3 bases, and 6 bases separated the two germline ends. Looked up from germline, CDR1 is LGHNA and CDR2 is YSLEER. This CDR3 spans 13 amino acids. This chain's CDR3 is CASSQDGGYEQYF. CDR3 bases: TGCGCCAGCAGCCAAGACGGGGGCTACGAGCAGTACTTC.

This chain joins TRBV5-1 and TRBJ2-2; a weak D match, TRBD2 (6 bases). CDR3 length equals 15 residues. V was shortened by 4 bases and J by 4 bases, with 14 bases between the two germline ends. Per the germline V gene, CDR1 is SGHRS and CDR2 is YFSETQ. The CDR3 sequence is CASSLEGGGTGELFF. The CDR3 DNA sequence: TGCGCCAGCAGCCTGGAGGGAGGCGGCACCGGGGAGCTGTTTTTT.

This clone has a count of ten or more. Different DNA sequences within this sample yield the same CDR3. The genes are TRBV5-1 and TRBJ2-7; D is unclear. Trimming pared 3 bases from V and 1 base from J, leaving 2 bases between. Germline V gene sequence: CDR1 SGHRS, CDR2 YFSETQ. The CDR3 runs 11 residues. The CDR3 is CASSSSYEQYF. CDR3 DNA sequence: TGCGCCAGCAGCTCTTCCTACGAGCAGTACTTC.

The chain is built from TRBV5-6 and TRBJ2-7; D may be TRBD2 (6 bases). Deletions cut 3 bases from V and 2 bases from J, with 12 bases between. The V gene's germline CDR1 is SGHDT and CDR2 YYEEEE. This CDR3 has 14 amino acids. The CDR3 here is CASSSSGATYEQYF. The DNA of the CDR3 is TGTGCCAGCAGCTCGTCGGGAGCCACCTACGAGCAGTACTTC.

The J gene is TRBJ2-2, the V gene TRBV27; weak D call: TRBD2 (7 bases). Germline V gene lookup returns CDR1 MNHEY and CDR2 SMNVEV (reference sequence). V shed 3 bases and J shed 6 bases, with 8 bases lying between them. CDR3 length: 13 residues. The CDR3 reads CASSLGGPGELFF. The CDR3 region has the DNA TGTGCCAGCAGTTTGGGGGGGCCCGGGGAGCTGTTTTTT.

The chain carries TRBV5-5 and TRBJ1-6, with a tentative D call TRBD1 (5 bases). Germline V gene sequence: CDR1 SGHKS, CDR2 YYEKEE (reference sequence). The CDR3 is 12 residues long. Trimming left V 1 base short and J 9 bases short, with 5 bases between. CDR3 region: CASSLQGSPLHF. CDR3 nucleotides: TGTGCCAGCAGCTTGCAGGGTTCACCCCTCCACTTT. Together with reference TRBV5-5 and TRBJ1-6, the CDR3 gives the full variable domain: DAGVTQSPTHLIKTRGQQVTLRCSPISGHKSVSWYQQVLGQGPQFIFQYYEKEERGRGNFPDRFSARQFPNYSSELNVNALLLGDSALYLCASSLQGSPLHFGNGTRLTVT.

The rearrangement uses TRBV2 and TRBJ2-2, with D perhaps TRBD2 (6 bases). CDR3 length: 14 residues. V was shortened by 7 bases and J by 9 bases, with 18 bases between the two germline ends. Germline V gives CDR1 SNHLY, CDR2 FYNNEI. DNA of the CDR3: TGTGCCAGCAACCGGGACTCGACGAATAGGGAGCTGTTTTTT. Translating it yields CASNRDSTNRELFF.

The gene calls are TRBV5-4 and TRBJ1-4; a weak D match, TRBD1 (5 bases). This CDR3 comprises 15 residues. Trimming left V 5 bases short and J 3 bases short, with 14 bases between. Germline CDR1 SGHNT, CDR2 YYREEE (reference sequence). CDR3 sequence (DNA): TGTGCCAGCAGTATAACGGGGGGGGCTAATGAAAAACTGTTTTTT. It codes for CASSITGGANEKLFF.

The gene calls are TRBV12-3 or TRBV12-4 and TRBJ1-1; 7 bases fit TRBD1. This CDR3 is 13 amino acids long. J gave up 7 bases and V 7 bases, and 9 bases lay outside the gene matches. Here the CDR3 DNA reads TGTGCCAGCAAGGTTAGGGGGCTAGGTGAAGCTTTCTTT. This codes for CASKVRGLGEAFF.

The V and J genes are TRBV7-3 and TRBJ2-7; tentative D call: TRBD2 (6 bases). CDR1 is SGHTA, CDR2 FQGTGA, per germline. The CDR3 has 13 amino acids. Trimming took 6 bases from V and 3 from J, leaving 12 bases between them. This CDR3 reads CASSNGGSYEQYF. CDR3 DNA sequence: TGTGCCAGCAGTAACGGGGGTAGCTACGAGCAGTACTTC.